This TCR beta chain was obtained from a study of cytomegalovirus exposure and HLA in healthy donors. Researchers ran the PCR with 60 Vbeta and 13 Jbeta primers. Assay used: immunoSEQ multiplex PCR; TCRdb lists only in-frame clones, some missing. The sample shows 150,000 to 200,000 clones, around 80% of them seen only once. With 5 bases clipped from V and 5 bases from J, the junction kept 6 bases outside the gene matches. Germline V gives CDR1 ENHRY, CDR2 SYGVKD. The CDR3 has 14 residues. The chain joins TRBV10-3 to TRBJ2-5; 9 bases are shared with TRBD1. The origin of this receptor is a man aged 18-30 years in good health and CMV-seropositive. Sequencing input: PBMCs. CDR3 sequence reads: CAISHPGTGETQYF. The CDR3 DNA reads TGTGCCATCAGTCATCCCGGGACAGGGGAGACCCAGTACTTC.